The 9 T cell receptor beta chains below were found in one sample sequenced in a study of T cells after yellow fever vaccination. TCRdb ran MiXCR on the 5' RACE reads and lists one entry per CDR3 protein. The profile covers hundreds of thousands of distinct CDR3 sequences, with around 12% appearing a single time and 3.2% taken by the ten largest. The sample in question was CD4+ T cells sorted from PBMCs, obtained 15 days after the yellow fever booster vaccination. The receptors derive from a man between 18 and 35 years old who received the YFV17D yellow fever vaccine.

In this sample, this clonotype turned up many times. This chain links TRBV10-3 with TRBJ2-3; D not certain. The CDR3 sequence is 12 residues long. Germline V gene lookup returns CDR1 ENHRY and CDR2 SYGVKD. The V end was cut by 3 bases, the J end by 3 bases, with 4 bases between. CDR3 residues: CAISERTDTQYF. Here the CDR3 DNA reads TGTGCCATCAGTGAAAGGACAGATACGCAGTATTTT.

V gene TRBV6-1 combines with J gene TRBJ1-5; unclear D gene. Germline V gene data show CDR1 as MNHNS and CDR2 as SASEGT. The CDR3 is 12 amino acids. V gave up 3 bases and J gave up 5 bases, with 5 bases separating them. The DNA of the CDR3 is TGTGCCAGCAGTGACCCCGATCAGCCCCAGCATTTT. Protein sequence: CASSDPDQPQHF.

This clonotype was counted only a few times. The chain's CDR3 is CASSPVRAGEKLFF. CDR3 sequence (DNA): TGTGCCAGCAGCCCCGTCAGGGCTGGGGAAAAACTGTTTTTT. This chain uses TRBV7-2 with TRBJ1-4; TRBD1 might be the D (5 bases). V was shortened by 5 bases and J by 8 bases, with 15 bases between the two germline ends. CDR1 is SGHTA and CDR2 is FQGNSA in the germline V gene. The CDR3 spans 14 residues.

This clonotype was counted between two and nine times. The chain couples TRBV6-5 to TRBJ1-4; D not certain. Trimming pared 7 bases from V and 3 bases from J, leaving 9 bases between. The CDR3 has 13 residues. Germline V gene lookup returns CDR1 MNHEY and CDR2 SVGAGI. CDR3 loop: CASKDSPNEKLFF. CDR3 sequence (DNA): TGTGCCAGCAAGGACTCGCCTAATGAAAAACTGTTTTTT.

The chain combines TRBV4-1 with TRBJ2-7, with TRBD1 as a possible D gene (6 bases). With 2 bases removed from V and 0 bases from J, the gap between germline ends came to 14 bases. Germline V gives CDR1 MGHRA, CDR2 YSYEKL. This CDR3 region has 16 residues. DNA of the CDR3: TGCGCCAGCAGCCAACGACAGGCAGGGGACTCCTACGAGCAGTACTTC. Translated: CASSQRQAGDSYEQYF.

In this sample, this clonotype turned up a few times. V is TRBV5-1 and J is TRBJ1-1; D is uncertain. Germline V gives CDR1 SGHRS, CDR2 YFSETQ. The CDR3 is 14 residues long. V lost 4 bases and J lost 4, with 14 bases in between. CDR3 nucleotide sequence: TGCGCCAGCAGCCTCACCTCAAAACCCACTGAAGCTTTCTTT. This encodes CASSLTSKPTEAFF.

The V call is TRBV5-1, the J call TRBJ2-3; D remains unclear. The CDR3 is 13 residues long. Trimming shortened V by 1 base and J by 3 bases, and 6 bases separated the two germline ends. Germline V gene lookup returns CDR1 SGHRS and CDR2 YFSETQ. The CDR3 protein is CASSLFPTDTQYF. In nucleotides, the CDR3 is TGCGCCAGCAGCTTGTTCCCAACAGATACGCAGTATTTT.

The genes are TRBV5-1 and TRBJ2-1; no reliable D call. The CDR3 has 13 amino acids. V shed 0 bases and J shed 5 bases, with 6 bases lying between them. The germline CDR1 and CDR2 sequences are SGHRS and YFSETQ. This CDR3 reads CASSLGDNNEQFF. The CDR3 DNA sequence: TGCGCCAGCAGCTTGGGTGACAACAATGAGCAGTTCTTC.

This clonotype was detected ten times or more. The genes are TRBV4-3 and TRBJ2-2, with D possibly being TRBD1 or TRBD2 (6 bases each). The CDR3 sequence is 18 residues long. Trimming took off 0 bases at V and 2 bases at J, with 16 bases between the two ends. Germline CDR1 LGHNA, CDR2 YSLEER. The CDR3 reads CASSQEPPGGINTGELFF. CDR3 coding DNA: TGCGCCAGCAGCCAAGAACCCCCCGGGGGCATAAACACCGGGGAGCTGTTTTTT.